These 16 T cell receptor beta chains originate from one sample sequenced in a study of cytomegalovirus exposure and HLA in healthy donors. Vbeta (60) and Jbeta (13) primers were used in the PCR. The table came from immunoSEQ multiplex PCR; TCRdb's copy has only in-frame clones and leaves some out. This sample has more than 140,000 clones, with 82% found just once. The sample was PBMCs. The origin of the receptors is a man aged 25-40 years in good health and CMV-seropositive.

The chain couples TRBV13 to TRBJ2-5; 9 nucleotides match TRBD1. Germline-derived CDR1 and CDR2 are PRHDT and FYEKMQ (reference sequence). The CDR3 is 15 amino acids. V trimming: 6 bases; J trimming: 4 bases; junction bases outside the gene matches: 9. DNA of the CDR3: TGTGCCAGCAGTCCAGGACAGGGGCCCGGAGAGACCCAGTACTTC. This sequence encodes CASSPGQGPGETQYF.

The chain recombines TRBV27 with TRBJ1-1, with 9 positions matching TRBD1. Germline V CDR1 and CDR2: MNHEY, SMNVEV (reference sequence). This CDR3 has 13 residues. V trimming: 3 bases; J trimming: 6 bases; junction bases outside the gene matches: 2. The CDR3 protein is CASSFDRGAEAFF. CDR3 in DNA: TGTGCCAGCAGTTTCGACAGGGGGGCTGAAGCTTTCTTT.

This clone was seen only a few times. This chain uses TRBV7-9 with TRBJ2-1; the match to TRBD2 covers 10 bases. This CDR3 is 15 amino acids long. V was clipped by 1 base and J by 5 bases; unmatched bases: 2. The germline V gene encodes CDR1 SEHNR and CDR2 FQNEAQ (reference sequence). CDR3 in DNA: TGTGCCAGCAGCTTAGGGACTAGCGGTAACAATGAGCAGTTCTTC. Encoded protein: CASSLGTSGNNEQFF.

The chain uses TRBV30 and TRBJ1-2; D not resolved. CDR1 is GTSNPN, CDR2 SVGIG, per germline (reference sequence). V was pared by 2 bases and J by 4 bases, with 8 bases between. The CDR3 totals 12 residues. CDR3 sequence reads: CAWSPGTYGYTF. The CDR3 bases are TGTGCCTGGAGTCCCGGTACCTATGGCTACACCTTC.

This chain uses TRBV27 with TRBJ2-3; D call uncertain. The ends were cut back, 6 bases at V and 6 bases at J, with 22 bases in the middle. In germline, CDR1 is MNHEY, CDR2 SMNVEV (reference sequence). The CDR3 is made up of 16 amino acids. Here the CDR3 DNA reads TGTGCCAGCAGCCCTTCCCTAGTTACCCCCCCGGATACGCAGTATTTT. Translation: CASSPSLVTPPDTQYF.

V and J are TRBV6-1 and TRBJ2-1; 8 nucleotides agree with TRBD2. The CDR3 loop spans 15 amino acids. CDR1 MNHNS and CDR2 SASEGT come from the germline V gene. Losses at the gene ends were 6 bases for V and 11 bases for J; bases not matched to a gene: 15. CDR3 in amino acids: CASSPILGLAPQQFF. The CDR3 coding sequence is TGTGCCAGCAGCCCTATCCTTGGACTAGCCCCCCAGCAGTTCTTC.

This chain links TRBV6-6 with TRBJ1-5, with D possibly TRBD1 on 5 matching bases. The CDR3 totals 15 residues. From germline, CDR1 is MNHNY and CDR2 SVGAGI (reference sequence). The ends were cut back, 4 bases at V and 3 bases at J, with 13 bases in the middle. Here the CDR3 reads CASSFGGGNNQPQHF. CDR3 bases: TGTGCCAGCAGTTTTGGCGGGGGAAACAATCAGCCCCAGCATTTT.

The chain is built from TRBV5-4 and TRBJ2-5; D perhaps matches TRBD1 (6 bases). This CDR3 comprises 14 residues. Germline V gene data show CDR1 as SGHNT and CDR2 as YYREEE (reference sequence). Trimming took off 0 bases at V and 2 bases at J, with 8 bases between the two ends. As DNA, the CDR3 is TGTGCCAGCAGCTTGGTGGGGGCTCAAGAGACCCAGTACTTC. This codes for CASSLVGAQETQYF.

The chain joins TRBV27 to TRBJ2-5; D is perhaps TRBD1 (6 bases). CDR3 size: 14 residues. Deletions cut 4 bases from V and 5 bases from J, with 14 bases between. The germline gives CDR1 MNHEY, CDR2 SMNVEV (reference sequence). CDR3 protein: CASSSGAPAETQYF. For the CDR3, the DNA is TGTGCCAGCAGTTCAGGGGCCCCGGCGGAGACCCAGTACTTC.

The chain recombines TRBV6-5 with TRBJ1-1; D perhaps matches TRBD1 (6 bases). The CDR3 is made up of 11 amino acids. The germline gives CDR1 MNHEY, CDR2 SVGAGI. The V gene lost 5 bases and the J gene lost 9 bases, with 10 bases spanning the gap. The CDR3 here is CASSGTGKAFF. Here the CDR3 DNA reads TGTGCCAGCAGTGGTACAGGGAAAGCTTTCTTT.

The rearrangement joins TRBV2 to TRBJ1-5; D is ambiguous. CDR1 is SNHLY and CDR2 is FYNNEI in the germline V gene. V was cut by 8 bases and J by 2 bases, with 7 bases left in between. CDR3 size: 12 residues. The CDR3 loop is CASAEGNQPQHF. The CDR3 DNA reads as TGTGCCAGCGCTGAGGGCAATCAGCCCCAGCATTTT.

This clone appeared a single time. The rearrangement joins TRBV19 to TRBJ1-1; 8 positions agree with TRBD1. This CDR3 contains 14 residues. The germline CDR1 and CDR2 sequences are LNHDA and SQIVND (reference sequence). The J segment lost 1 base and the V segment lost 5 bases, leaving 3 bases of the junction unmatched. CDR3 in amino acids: CASSVGQGNTEAFF. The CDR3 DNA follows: TGTGCCAGTAGTGTTGGACAGGGGAACACTGAAGCTTTCTTT.

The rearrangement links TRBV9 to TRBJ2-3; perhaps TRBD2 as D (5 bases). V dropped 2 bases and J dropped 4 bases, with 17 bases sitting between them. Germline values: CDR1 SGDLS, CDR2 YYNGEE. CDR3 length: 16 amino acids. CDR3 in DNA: TGTGCCAGCAGCGTTCTGAGCGGAGCTGGGTCAGATACGCAGTATTTT. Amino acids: CASSVLSGAGSDTQYF.

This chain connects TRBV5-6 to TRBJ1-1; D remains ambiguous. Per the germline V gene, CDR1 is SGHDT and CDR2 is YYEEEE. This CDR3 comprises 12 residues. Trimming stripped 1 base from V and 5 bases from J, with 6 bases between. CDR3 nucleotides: TGTGCCAGCAGCTTGCGGGTAACTGAAGCTTTCTTT. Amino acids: CASSLRVTEAFF. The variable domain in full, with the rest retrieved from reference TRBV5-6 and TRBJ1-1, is DAGVTQSPTHLIKTRGQQVTLRCSPKSGHDTVSWYQQALGQGPQFIFQYYEEEERQRGNFPDRFSGHQFPNYSSELNVNALLLGDSALYLCASSLRVTEAFFGQGTRLTVV.

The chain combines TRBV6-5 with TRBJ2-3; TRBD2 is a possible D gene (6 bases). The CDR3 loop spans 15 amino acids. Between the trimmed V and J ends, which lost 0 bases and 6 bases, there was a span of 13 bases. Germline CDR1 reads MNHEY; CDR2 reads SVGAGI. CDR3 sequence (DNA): TGTGCCAGCAGTTACTCGGTAGATGGGAGGGATACGCAGTATTTT. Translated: CASSYSVDGRDTQYF.

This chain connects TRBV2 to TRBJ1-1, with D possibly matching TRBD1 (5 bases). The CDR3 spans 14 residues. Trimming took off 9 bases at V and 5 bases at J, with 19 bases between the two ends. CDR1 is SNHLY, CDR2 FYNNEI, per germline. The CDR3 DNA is TGTGCCAGTTGGGAGGGGACGGTCGGGACTGAAGCTTTCTTT. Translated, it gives CASWEGTVGTEAFF.